This T cell receptor (beta chain) was retrieved from a study of cytomegalovirus exposure and HLA in healthy donors. Regarding the study as a whole: The authors judged a highly shared variant cluster likely a sequencing artifact. An analysis done earlier found most TCR beta V segments productive about 87% or about 30% of the time.

Amplification used 60 Vbeta primers and 13 Jbeta primers. Sequencing used immunoSEQ multiplex PCR; TCRdb keeps in-frame clones, though not all of them. In the table there are 45,000 to 60,000 clones, approximately 65% of which are singletons. Germline values: CDR1 SGHTA, CDR2 FQGNSA. This CDR3 region has 15 residues. The V segment lost 3 bases and the J segment 9 bases; nucleotides outside the gene matches: 8. Turning to this clone: Its antigen is as yet unknown.

This clonotype was sampled from a man aged 30 to 39 in good health and CMV-seronegative. This chain uses TRBV7-2 with TRBJ2-3; 11 bases map to TRBD1. Sequences were obtained from PBMCs. In DNA, the CDR3 is TGTGCCAGCAGCTTTTCCTTGGACAGGGGGCGCACGCAGTATTTT. This sequence encodes CASSFSLDRGRTQYF.